A selection of T cell receptor beta chains follows, all from one sample in a study of cytomegalovirus exposure and HLA in healthy donors. The data were produced by immunoSEQ multiplex PCR, yet TCRdb's version contains in-frame clones alone and is incomplete. The data show 150,000 or so clones, about 86% seen once. The sequencing sample was made of PBMCs. These receptors originate from a human donor in good health. Each CDR3 is given with its conserved first and last residue. The D gene is left open where the match is weak. Expanded clones get a size class; other rows say once, few or many, or leave the size out.

V,J,size,D,DNA,CDR3
TRBV9,TRBJ2-2,.,TRBD1,TGTGCCAGCAGCGTAGCAAAAGGACAGGGGGCAAGTACCGGGGAGCTGTTTTTT,CASSVAKGQGASTGELFF
TRBV6-6,TRBJ1-1,.,.,TGTGCCAGCTTGATGAGCACTGAAGCTTTCTTT,CASLMSTEAFF
TRBV19,TRBJ2-1,.,TRBD1,TGTGCCAGTAGTGTGGTGACAGGGTCGTATAATAAGTTCTTC,CASSVVTGSYNKFF
TRBV5-1,TRBJ2-5,.,TRBD2,TGCGCCAGCAGCTTGGTAGGGACTAGCGGGAGCCCAGAGACCCAGTACTTC,CASSLVGTSGSPETQYF
TRBV18,TRBJ1-5,.,TRBD1,TGTGCCAGCTCACCAACAGGGGGGCAGCCCCAGCATTTT,CASSPTGGQPQHF
TRBV5-1,TRBJ2-2,.,TRBD2,TGCGCCAGCAGCCTGGTTGCGGGAGGGGCCGGGGAGCTGTTTTTT,CASSLVAGGAGELFF
TRBV15,TRBJ2-1,.,TRBD2,TGTGCCACCAGCAGAGGGGGGACTACCCACAATGAGCAGTTCTTC,CATSRGGTTHNEQFF
TRBV10-3,TRBJ2-1,.,.,TGTGCCATCAGTCAGGGTGGCAATGAGCAGTTCTTC,CAISQGGNEQFF
TRBV15,TRBJ2-7,.,.,TGTGCCATCGGGACGGGACTCTCCTACGAGCAGTACTTC,CAIGTGLSYEQYF
TRBV28,TRBJ1-1,.,.,TGTGCCAGCAACTTGAGGAACACTGAAGCTTTCTTT,CASNLRNTEAFF
TRBV11-2,TRBJ2-7,.,TRBD1,TGTGCCAGCAGCCCCTGGGGGCTCGGGACAGGGTCCTACGAGCAGTACTTC,CASSPWGLGTGSYEQYF
TRBV19,TRBJ1-5,.,TRBD1,TGTGCCAGTAGGGGTGGGACAGTCAATCAGCCCCAGCATTTT,CASRGGTVNQPQHF
TRBV19,TRBJ1-4,.,TRBD1,TGTGCCAGTAGTACGTCCCAGGGGGAGCGGGAAAAACTGTTTTTT,CASSTSQGEREKLFF
TRBV27,TRBJ2-1,.,.,TGTGCCAGCACAGTAGGCGGATACAATGAGCAGTTCTTC,CASTVGGYNEQFF
TRBV5-1,TRBJ2-7,.,.,TGCGCCAGCAGCGCCTTCCTCAACACCGAGCAGTACTTC,CASSAFLNTEQYF
TRBV5-6,TRBJ1-1,.,.,TGTGCCAGCAGCTCAACCGGGAACACTGAAGCTTTCTTT,CASSSTGNTEAFF
TRBV11-2,TRBJ2-7,.,.,TGTGCCAGCAGCGCGTGGGCTCCCTACGAGCAGTACTTC,CASSAWAPYEQYF
TRBV7-6,TRBJ2-5,.,.,TGTGCCAGCAGCCCGAGCTTAGTAGCGACCCAGTACTTC,CASSPSLVATQYF
TRBV4-2,TRBJ1-2,.,.,TGTGCCAGCAGCCTCAGGCACAGGGAGTCCTATGGCTACACCTTC,CASSLRHRESYGYTF
TRBV19,TRBJ2-1,.,TRBD2,TGTGCCAGTAGAAACCCCGGGGGTAGCGGGGGGTCCAATGAGCAGTTCTTC,CASRNPGGSGGSNEQFF
TRBV6-4,TRBJ2-2,.,.,TGTGCCAGCAGTGCCCAGCACAGGGAGGGAAGCACCGGGGAGCTGTTTTTT,CASSAQHREGSTGELFF
TRBV5-1,TRBJ2-3,.,TRBD2,TGCGCCAGCAGCTTGTTCGGACTAGCGGGTCCAAGCACAGATACGCAGTATTTT,CASSLFGLAGPSTDTQYF
TRBV28,TRBJ1-1,few,.,TGTGCCAGCAGTTTCCCAGGGTTCGAGGCGAACACTGAAGCTTTCTTT,CASSFPGFEANTEAFF
TRBV5-6,TRBJ2-7,.,TRBD2,TGTGCCAGCAGCCCGACCCTAGCGGGAGACCCCTACGAGCAGTACTTC,CASSPTLAGDPYEQYF
TRBV14,TRBJ1-2,once,.,TGTGCCAGCAGCCAAGGTCGGCAGGGATCGTATGGCTACACCTTC,CASSQGRQGSYGYTF
TRBV9,TRBJ1-6,.,TRBD1,TGTGCCAGCAGCTATACAGGGGGGAGTTCACCCCTCCACTTT,CASSYTGGSSPLHF
TRBV4-1,TRBJ2-7,.,TRBD2,TGCGCCAGCACCATCTCTGCGGGGGTTAGCTCCTACGAGCAGTACTTC,CASTISAGVSSYEQYF
TRBV14,TRBJ2-3,.,TRBD2,TGTGCCAGCAGCCCATCTAGCGGGAGTACGCAGTATTTT,CASSPSSGSTQYF
TRBV6-1,TRBJ1-5,.,.,TGTGCCAGCTCGAAAGCGGGGTATCAGCCCCAGCATTTT,CASSKAGYQPQHF
TRBV29-1,TRBJ2-1,.,.,TGCAGCGTTGAAGTAAGACAGTCAGTGCAGTTCTTC,CSVEVRQSVQFF
TRBV29-1,TRBJ2-7,.,TRBD2,TGCAGCGTTTCGGAACTAGCGGCCCCCTACGAGCAGTACTTC,CSVSELAAPYEQYF
TRBV5-5,TRBJ1-5,few,TRBD1,TGTGCCAGCAGCTTGGTTTCAGGGGGACTGCCCCAGCATTTT,CASSLVSGGLPQHF
TRBV30,TRBJ1-5,.,.,TGTGCCTGGAGTGTAAATACCTGGCAGGGCTATCAGCCCCAGCATTTT,CAWSVNTWQGYQPQHF
TRBV2,TRBJ1-2,.,TRBD1,TGTGCCAGCAGCGTACAGGGGGCTCAGGGCTATGGCTACACCTTC,CASSVQGAQGYGYTF
TRBV27,TRBJ2-5,.,.,TGTGCCAGCAGTTTATCATGGGGGGACGCCCAGTACTTC,CASSLSWGDAQYF
TRBV7-2,TRBJ1-3,few,.,TGTGCCAGCAGCTTTTCCAGCACCATATATTTT,CASSFSSTIYF
TRBV4-1,TRBJ2-7,.,.,TGCGCCAGCAGCCAAGATCCAAGAGGGCAGCGACAACTCTACGAGCAGTACTTC,CASSQDPRGQRQLYEQYF
TRBV4-1,TRBJ2-1,.,.,TGCGCCAGCAGCCAAGTGGACTTAATTTCCTACAATGAGCAGTTCTTC,CASSQVDLISYNEQFF
TRBV11-2,TRBJ2-1,.,.,TGTGCCAGCAGCCAAAGGGGGTCCTCCTACAATGAGCAGTTCTTC,CASSQRGSSYNEQFF
TRBV2,TRBJ1-1,.,.,TGTGCCAGCAGTGAAGCGCGTAGGAACACTGAAGCTTTCTTT,CASSEARRNTEAFF
TRBV30,TRBJ1-1,.,TRBD1,TGTGCCTGGAGGGTTTACCGGGACAGGGACACTGAAGCTTTCTTT,CAWRVYRDRDTEAFF
TRBV5-4,TRBJ2-3,.,.,TGTGCCACCTGGCGGCGCCTCAGCACAGATACGCAGTATTTT,CATWRRLSTDTQYF
TRBV5-1,TRBJ1-1,.,.,TGCGCCAGCAGCTTAACAGGACTGAACACTGAAGCTTTCTTT,CASSLTGLNTEAFF
TRBV29-1,TRBJ2-1,.,TRBD1,TGCAGCGTTGAAGAGGGACAGCTGGGTAATGAGCAGTTCTTC,CSVEEGQLGNEQFF
TRBV7-9,TRBJ1-1,.,.,TGTGCCAGCAGCTTAGATCAGGAAGGAGCTTTCTTT,CASSLDQEGAFF
TRBV27,TRBJ2-4,.,TRBD2,TGTGCCAGCAGAACCCGGGGGGGGGCCGGAAACATTCAGTACTTC,CASRTRGGAGNIQYF
TRBV11-3,TRBJ2-5,.,TRBD2,TGTGCCAGCAGCCCCGGACTAGCTCCTAGCCGGGGGAAGGAGGAGACCCAGTACTTC,CASSPGLAPSRGKEETQYF
TRBV7-6,TRBJ2-1,.,TRBD2,TGTGCCAGCAGCTTGACTAGCGGGGGATCTAATGAGCAGTTCTTC,CASSLTSGGSNEQFF
TRBV6-1,TRBJ2-5,.,.,TGTGCCAGCAGTATAACAGGGAGCGCAGAGACCCAGTACTTC,CASSITGSAETQYF
TRBV6-4,TRBJ1-2,.,.,TGTGCCAGCAGTGACTCATCGTGGTCGAAGCTGCACTTC,CASSDSSWSKLHF
TRBV5-1,TRBJ1-5,.,TRBD1,TGCGCCAGCAGCTCCGGGACAGAAAATCAGCCCCAGCATTTT,CASSSGTENQPQHF
TRBV11-2,TRBJ1-1,.,.,TGTGCCAGCAGCTTAGCAACTGAAGCTTTCTTT,CASSLATEAFF
TRBV7-9,TRBJ2-1,.,.,TGTGCCAGCAGCTCGGCCGGGACCTCCCAGGGGAAGCAGTTCTTC,CASSSAGTSQGKQFF
TRBV5-1,TRBJ2-1,.,TRBD2,TGCGCCAGCAGGTTTCCGGGACTAGCTTCCTACAATGAGCAGTTCTTC,CASRFPGLASYNEQFF